The rows below give T cell receptor beta chains drawn from one sample of a study of T-cell reconstitution after alpha-beta-depleted transplantation in children. In TCRdb, the PCR reads were re-called with MiXCR into one record per CDR3 protein. The repertoire holds roughly 790,000 distinct CDR3 sequences, with approximately 15% as singletons. The material was PBMCs, mostly from graft donor cells, obtained 360 days after TCRalphabeta/CD19-depleted stem cell transplant. The receptors derive from a male patient younger than 18 who had a stem cell transplant for acute lymphoblastic leukemia, so the T cells may come from the graft donor. CDR3s include the opening cysteine and the closing phenylalanine or tryptophan. D genes are given only for firm matches.

d_call	v_call	cdr3_aa
.	TRBV7-8	CASSLHQLGGWGSNTGELFF
TRBD2	TRBV4-2	CASSHGGRGDEQYF
.	TRBV4-2	CASSPGFGTSGANVLTF
TRBD2	TRBV2	CASSEGLAGGLEQYF
TRBD1	TRBV9	CASSVGGGLRGTEAFF
TRBD2	TRBV12-3/TRBV12-4	CASSFQAGVETQYF
.	TRBV2	CASLGRHTNYGYTF
TRBD1	TRBV5-1	CASSLVLGQGASNEKLFF
.	TRBV14	CASSQEILGGESNQPQHF
TRBD2	TRBV20-1	CSALGGSSGTYEQYF
TRBD1	TRBV28	CASSLVQGGRNEQFF
.	TRBV14	CASSQALGAGYGYTF
.	TRBV12-3/TRBV12-4	CASIPGERGGHNEQFF
.	TRBV2	CASRRGTNEKLFF
.	TRBV5-1	CASSFSVGKPNEQYF
.	TRBV11-2	CASSLDQRRLGEAKNIQYF
TRBD2	TRBV25-1	CASSDEREAVETQYF
.	TRBV5-1	CASSLGSNLWDTEAFF
TRBD2	TRBV5-1	CASRRVAGANTGELFF
.	TRBV11-2	CASSFPLDTGELFF
.	TRBV7-9	CASSPTGQANEQFF
TRBD2	TRBV3-1	CASSQAPGLAGVPYF
.	TRBV29-1	CSVRGNSYEQYF
.	TRBV6-9	CASSYSRRENTGELFF
TRBD2	TRBV19	CASSWGLGLVYEQYF
TRBD1	TRBV28	CASSLSRGTYGYTF